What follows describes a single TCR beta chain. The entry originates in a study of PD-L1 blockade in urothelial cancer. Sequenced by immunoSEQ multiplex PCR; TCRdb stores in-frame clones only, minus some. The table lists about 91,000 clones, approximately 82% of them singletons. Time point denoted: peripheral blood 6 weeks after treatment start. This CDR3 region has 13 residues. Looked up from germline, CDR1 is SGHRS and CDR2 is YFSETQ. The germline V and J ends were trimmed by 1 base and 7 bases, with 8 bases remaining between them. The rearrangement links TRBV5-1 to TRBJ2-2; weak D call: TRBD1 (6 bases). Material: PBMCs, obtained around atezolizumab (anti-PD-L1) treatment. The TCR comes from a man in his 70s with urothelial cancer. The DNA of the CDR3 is TGCGCCAGCAGCTTGCAGGGGAGCGGGGAGCTGTTTTTT. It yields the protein CASSLQGSGELFF.